This note documents a single T cell receptor beta chain sequence. What it binds is unknown. One end of the junction does not line up with germline, which may come from a read error. The sample originates from a study of PD-L1 blockade in urothelial cancer. The germline V gene encodes CDR1 LNHDA and CDR2 SQIVND (reference sequence). The CDR3 sequence is 11 residues long. The study, taken as a whole, reports: Durable benefit was linked to greater 3-week expansion of tumor-associated blood clones.

Spike-ins of synthetic TCR analog templates went into each PCR. The assay was immunoSEQ multiplex PCR, and TCRdb's table has in-frame clones only and misses some. The profile shows 30,000 to 40,000 clones, more than 80% of them singletons. The receptor's source is a man in his 70s with urothelial cancer. The sequencing here drew on PBMCs, taken around atezolizumab (anti-PD-L1) treatment. The chain combines TRBV19 with TRBJ1-4, with D possibly matching TRBD1 (6 bases). The CDR3 sequence is CASSIPGRGSF. CDR3 DNA sequence: TGTGCCAGTAGTATCCCAGGGAGGGGGAGTTTT.